This TCR beta chain was sequenced in a study of OX40 agonist ivuxolimab in advanced cancers. The V end was cut by 0 bases, the J end by 0 bases, with 4 bases between. Germline V CDR1 and CDR2: MNHNY, SVGAGI (reference sequence). The CDR3 runs 14 residues. This table comes from immunoSEQ multiplex PCR, and its TCRdb copy is limited to in-frame clones, with some not included. This sample has under 80,000 clones, with about 90% found just once. This receptor was identified in an adult with an advanced solid tumor such as melanoma, head and neck, liver or kidney cancer. The sample in question was CD4+ or CD8+ T cells sorted from blood, obtained in a trial of the OX40 agonist ivuxolimab. This chain links TRBV6-6 with TRBJ2-3; D is uncertain. The chain's CDR3 is CASSYSSSTDTQYF. For the CDR3, the DNA is TGTGCCAGCAGTTACTCTTCTAGCACAGATACGCAGTATTTT.